What follows are 25 T cell receptor beta chains derived from one specimen sequenced in a study of CD8+ T cells in alopecia areata. Sequencing used cDNA as its template, made by extracting RNA and reverse transcribing it. Sequenced by immunoSEQ multiplex PCR; TCRdb stores in-frame clones only, minus some. Among 200,000 or so clones, more than 45% were seen once, and the ten largest hold 5.5%. Treatment indicated: oral pan-JAK inhibitor, 5-10 mg twice daily. The sample here was CD4+ T cells sorted from blood, taken at week 24, from a patient treated with tofacitinib. Every receptor here comes from a human donor with alopecia areata.

This clone was counted a few times. The chain has TRBV2 and TRBJ2-5; D may be TRBD2 (5 bases). V was clipped by 5 bases and J by 5 bases, with 9 bases between them. The germline V gene has CDR1 SNHLY and CDR2 FYNNEI. The CDR3 has 12 amino acids. The CDR3 DNA sequence: TGTGCCAGCAGTACCAGAGGGGAGACCCAGTACTTC. Its translation: CASSTRGETQYF.

This clone has only a few counts. This sequence joins TRBV2 and TRBJ2-3, with 7 positions matching TRBD2. The CDR3 is made up of 14 amino acids. Germline CDR1 is SNHLY and CDR2 is FYNNEI. The V segment lost 6 bases and the J segment 4 bases; nucleotides outside the gene matches: 7. The CDR3 DNA reads as TGTGCCAGCAGCGAACTAGCGTCGGCAGATACGCAGTATTTT. Translating it yields CASSELASADTQYF.

The chain has TRBV4-1 and TRBJ1-1; 7 bases fit TRBD1. V lost 1 base and J lost 6; bases outside the gene matches: 14. The germline gives CDR1 MGHRA, CDR2 YSYEKL. CDR3 length: 17 amino acids. The CDR3 sequence: CASSQGQGRLNHAEAFF. The DNA for the CDR3 is TGCGCCAGCAGCCAAGGACAGGGCCGCTTGAATCACGCTGAAGCTTTCTTT.

The chain has TRBV11-1 and TRBJ2-7, with D possibly TRBD1 on 6 matching bases. V lost 2 bases, J lost 3 bases, and 11 bases lay in between. CDR3 length equals 14 residues. Germline CDR1 and CDR2: SGHAT and FQDESV (reference sequence). This CDR3 is CASSLQQGLYEQYF. The CDR3 coding sequence is TGTGCCAGCAGCTTACAACAGGGCCTCTACGAGCAGTACTTC.

The chain has TRBV2 and TRBJ2-6; the D gene is possibly TRBD2 (5 bases). Germline assignment: CDR1 SNHLY and CDR2 FYNNEI. CDR3 length equals 16 residues. V was cut by 4 bases and J by 0 bases, with 10 bases left in between. The CDR3: CASSGGGASGANVLTF. The CDR3 nucleotides are TGTGCCAGCAGTGGTGGAGGTGCCTCTGGGGCCAACGTCCTGACTTTC.

The V gene is TRBV29-1, the J gene TRBJ2-2; TRBD1 aligns across 9 bases. Germline loops: CDR1 SQVTM, CDR2 ANQGSEA. This CDR3 spans 14 amino acids. V lost 5 bases to trimming and J lost 2 bases; unmatched junction nucleotides: 3. This CDR3 is CSVSGQGNTGELFF. The CDR3 nucleotides read TGCAGCGTTTCGGGACAGGGTAACACCGGGGAGCTGTTTTTT.

As to this clone: At the DNA level, this CDR3 is encoded by other sequences in the same sample as well. V usage is TRBV2 and J usage is TRBJ2-7, with 13 bases aligning to TRBD2. Germline V CDR1 and CDR2: SNHLY, FYNNEI. The junction had 2 bases not matched to a gene; V was cut back by 6 bases and J by 0 bases. The CDR3 contains 15 residues. This CDR3 reads CASRRTSGSSYEQYF. For the CDR3, the DNA is TGTGCCAGCAGACGGACTAGCGGGAGCTCCTACGAGCAGTACTTC.

This clone was observed a single time. The chain is built from TRBV7-6 and TRBJ1-2, with D unclear. The germline V gene has CDR1 SGHVS and CDR2 FNYEAQ. The CDR3 extends over 13 amino acids. V shed 1 base and J shed 3 bases, with 6 bases lying between them. The CDR3 sequence: CASSLGNDYGYTF. Written as DNA, the CDR3 is TGTGCCAGCAGCTTAGGGAATGACTATGGCTACACCTTC.

The chain joins TRBV5-1 to TRBJ2-5, with D perhaps matching TRBD1 (6 bases). Germline V gene sequence: CDR1 SGHRS, CDR2 YFSETQ. The CDR3 sequence is 13 residues long. Between the trimmed V and J ends, which lost 0 bases and 6 bases, there was a span of 9 bases. The CDR3 DNA reads TGCGCCAGCAGCTTGGCAGGGGAACAGACCCAGTACTTC. Translation: CASSLAGEQTQYF.

The rearrangement links TRBV18 to TRBJ2-5; the D is unclear. From germline, CDR1 is KGHSH and CDR2 LQKENI. The V and J ends lost 0 bases and 6 bases respectively, with 5 bases between them. The CDR3 length is 12 residues. CDR3 DNA sequence: TGTGCCAGCTCACCACCGGGAAAGACCCAGTACTTC. This codes for CASSPPGKTQYF.

This clone was detected once. The chain combines TRBV5-4 with TRBJ2-5; TRBD1 might be the D (5 bases). V lost 4 bases, J lost 1 base, and 8 bases lay in between. The CDR3 has 13 amino acids. Germline V gives CDR1 SGHNT, CDR2 YYREEE (reference sequence). The CDR3 sequence is CASSVDTQETQYF. Here the CDR3 DNA reads TGTGCCAGCAGCGTGGACACCCAAGAGACCCAGTACTTC.

The chain recombines TRBV6-6 with TRBJ2-5; tentatively, D is TRBD1 or TRBD2 (7 bases each). This CDR3 has 16 residues. Per the germline V gene, CDR1 is MNHNY and CDR2 is SVGAGI (reference sequence). Trimming pared 4 bases from V and 2 bases from J, leaving 17 bases between. As DNA, the CDR3 is TGTGCCAGCAGTTTTAAGCAGGGGGGGAAACAAGAGACCCAGTACTTC. Amino acid sequence: CASSFKQGGKQETQYF.

The chain carries TRBV30 and TRBJ1-4; D perhaps matches TRBD1 (5 bases). CDR3 length: 15 amino acids. Germline V gives CDR1 GTSNPN, CDR2 SVGIG (reference sequence). V was clipped by 3 bases and J by 1 base, with 12 bases between them. The DNA of the CDR3 is TGTGCCTGGAGCGAGAGGAGGGGAACTAATGAAAAACTGTTTTTT. As protein: CAWSERRGTNEKLFF.

The chain links TRBV4-1 to TRBJ1-2; 8 bases map to TRBD1. The CDR3 is 13 residues long. The germline V gene has CDR1 MGHRA and CDR2 YSYEKL. The ends lost 4 bases at V and 4 bases at J; junction bases unmatched: 2. For the CDR3, the DNA is TGCGCCAGCAGCCCGACAGGGGCCTATGGCTACACCTTC. It encodes CASSPTGAYGYTF.

This clone was picked up a small number of times. This chain uses TRBV1 with TRBJ2-7; TRBD2, as called in the table, went unchecked against the DNA. TRBV1 is classified as a pseudogene. CDR3 length equals 15 residues. The CDR3 sequence is CTSSYRPGGTYEQYF. The CDR3 region has the DNA TGCACCAGCAGCTACCGGCCGGGGGGGACCTACGAGCAGTACTTC.

The chain uses TRBV4-2 and TRBJ2-3; tentative D call: TRBD2 (5 bases). The CDR3 covers 16 residues. V was clipped by 5 bases and J by 4 bases, with 19 bases between them. Germline CDR1 reads LGHNA; CDR2 reads YNFKEQ. The CDR3 sequence: CASSFPVGSLADTQYF. The CDR3 DNA sequence: TGTGCCAGCAGCTTCCCAGTTGGGAGCTTGGCAGATACGCAGTATTTT.

The gene calls are TRBV29-1 and TRBJ1-3, with a tentative D call TRBD1 (5 bases). Germline V CDR1 and CDR2: SQVTM, ANQGSEA. Trimming shortened V by 6 bases and J by 4 bases, and 7 bases separated the two germline ends. CDR3 length: 11 amino acids. This CDR3 reads CSVRQGNTIYF. The DNA of the CDR3 is TGCAGCGTCCGACAGGGAAACACCATATATTTT.

V is TRBV2 and J is TRBJ2-2, with D possibly matching TRBD2 (5 bases). CDR1 and CDR2 (germline): SNHLY, FYNNEI. There are 13 residues in the CDR3. The ends were cut back, 3 bases at V and 6 bases at J, with 8 bases in the middle. The CDR3 spells CASSEAGAGELFF. Here the CDR3 DNA reads TGTGCCAGCAGTGAGGCGGGCGCCGGGGAGCTGTTTTTT.

This chain uses TRBV5-1 with TRBJ2-3, with 8 bases lining up with TRBD2. The CDR3 has 14 residues. The germline gives CDR1 SGHRS, CDR2 YFSETQ. Trimming removed 4 bases from V and 1 base from J; junction bases left unmatched: 2. CDR3 residues: CASSPTSGTDTQYF. DNA for the CDR3: TGCGCCAGCAGCCCGACTAGCGGCACAGATACGCAGTATTTT. Looking up the rest from reference TRBV5-1 and TRBJ2-3 gives the full variable domain: KAGVTQTPRYLIKTRGQQVTLSCSPISGHRSVSWYQQTPGQGLQFLFEYFSETQRNKGNFPGRFSGRQFSNSRSEMNVSTLELGDSALYLCASSPTSGTDTQYFGPGTRLTVL.

The chain employs TRBV5-1 and TRBJ2-3; D ambiguous. V dropped 0 bases and J dropped 1 base, with 6 bases sitting between them. The CDR3 is made up of 14 amino acids. CDR1 is SGHRS, CDR2 YFSETQ, per germline. CDR3 residues: CASSLAQGTDTQYF. For the CDR3, the DNA is TGCGCCAGCAGCTTGGCCCAGGGCACAGATACGCAGTATTTT. The entire variable domain, with the rest obtained from reference TRBV5-1 and TRBJ2-3, is as follows: KAGVTQTPRYLIKTRGQQVTLSCSPISGHRSVSWYQQTPGQGLQFLFEYFSETQRNKGNFPGRFSGRQFSNSRSEMNVSTLELGDSALYLCASSLAQGTDTQYFGPGTRLTVL.

The J gene is TRBJ2-1, the V gene TRBV6-5; D not certain. V lost 2 bases, J lost 8 bases, and 13 bases lay in between. The CDR3 is made up of 14 amino acids. Germline V gene sequence: CDR1 MNHEY, CDR2 SVGAGI. CDR3 DNA: TGTGCCAGCAGTTACGATGCTAGTCGCCATGAGCAGTTCTTC. Translating it yields CASSYDASRHEQFF.

The rearrangement joins TRBV27 to TRBJ2-7, with TRBD1 matching over 8 bases. The CDR3 runs to 14 residues. V dropped 6 bases and J dropped 2; count of bases not matched to a gene: 6. Germline CDR1 MNHEY, CDR2 SMNVEV (reference sequence). The CDR3 loop is CASSPGQGAYEQYF. The CDR3 DNA reads TGTGCCAGCAGCCCCGGACAGGGTGCCTACGAGCAGTACTTC.

The chain links TRBV7-2 to TRBJ2-5; 10 positions match TRBD2. The V segment lost 0 bases and the J segment 4 bases; nucleotides outside the gene matches: 2. CDR1 is SGHTA and CDR2 is FQGNSA in the germline V gene. The CDR3 runs 15 residues. The CDR3: CASSLASGGLETQYF. The CDR3 nucleotides read TGTGCCAGCAGCTTAGCTAGCGGGGGGCTAGAGACCCAGTACTTC. The full variable domain, completed using reference TRBV7-2 and TRBJ2-5, is GAGVSQSPSNKVTEKGKDVELRCDPISGHTALYWYRQSLGQGLEFLIYFQGNSAPDKSGLPSDRFSAERTGGSVSTLTIQRTQQEDSAVYLCASSLASGGLETQYFGPGTRLLVL.

The V and J genes are TRBV7-2 and TRBJ2-7; 9 positions match TRBD1. Germline trimming cut 5 bases from V and 0 bases from J; bases unmatched to any gene: 8. This CDR3 has 16 residues. CDR1 and CDR2 (germline): SGHTA, FQGNSA. CDR3 in DNA: TGTGCCAGCAGCGGTGACAGGGGGTTTACCTCCTACGAGCAGTACTTC. This translates into CASSGDRGFTSYEQYF.

For the CDR3, the DNA is TGTGCCAGCTCACCACCCCGACTTAAGGAGCAGTTCTTC. Protein sequence: CASSPPRLKEQFF. The chain links TRBV18 to TRBJ2-1; D ambiguous. Germline CDR1 and CDR2: KGHSH and LQKENI. Trimming left V 0 bases short and J 10 bases short, with 10 bases between. The CDR3 runs to 13 residues.